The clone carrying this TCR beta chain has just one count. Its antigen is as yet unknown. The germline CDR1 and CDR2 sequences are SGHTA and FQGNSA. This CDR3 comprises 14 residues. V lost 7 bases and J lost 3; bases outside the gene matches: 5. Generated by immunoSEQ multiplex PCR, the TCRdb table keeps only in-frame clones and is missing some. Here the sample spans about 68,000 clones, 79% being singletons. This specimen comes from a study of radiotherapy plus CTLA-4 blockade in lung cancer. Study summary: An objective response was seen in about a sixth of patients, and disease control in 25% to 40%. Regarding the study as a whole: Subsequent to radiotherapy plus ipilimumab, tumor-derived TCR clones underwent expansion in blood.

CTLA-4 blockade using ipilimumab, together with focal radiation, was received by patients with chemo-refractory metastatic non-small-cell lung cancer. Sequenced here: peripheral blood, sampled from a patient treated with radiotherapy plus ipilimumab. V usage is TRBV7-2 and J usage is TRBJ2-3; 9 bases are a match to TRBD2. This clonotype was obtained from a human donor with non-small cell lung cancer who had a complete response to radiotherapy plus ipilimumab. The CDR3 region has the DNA TGTGCCAGCACAATTAGCGGGAGAACAGATACGCAGTATTTT. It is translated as CASTISGRTDTQYF.